The rows below give T cell receptor beta chains drawn from one sample of a study of blood T cell repertoires in COVID-19. Sequencing used immunoSEQ multiplex PCR; TCRdb keeps in-frame clones, though not all of them. The repertoire holds 160,000 or so clones, 81% seen once, with approximately 11% in the top ten. Material: peripheral blood. These receptor sequences come from a man in his 60s with active or convalescent COVID-19. The CDR3 runs from the conserved cysteine through the conserved F or W. A D gene is named only where the DNA matches it firmly. Clone size is not always given. Where it is, it says once, few, many or a class for expanded clones.

j_call: TRBJ2-5
d_call: NA
v_call: TRBV25-1
clone_size: NA
cdr3_aa: CASSARAEGQETQYF
cdr3_nt: TGTGCCAGCAGTGCCCGGGCGGAGGGGCAAGAGACCCAGTACTTC

j_call: TRBJ1-5
d_call: NA
v_call: TRBV6-6
clone_size: few
cdr3_aa: CASSSGRRGNQPQHF
cdr3_nt: TGTGCCAGCAGCTCGGGAAGAAGAGGCAATCAGCCCCAGCATTTT

j_call: TRBJ1-5
d_call: NA
v_call: TRBV19
clone_size: NA
cdr3_aa: CASSTSSGYSNQPQHF
cdr3_nt: TGTGCCAGTAGTACTTCCTCCGGTTATAGCAATCAGCCCCAGCATTTT

j_call: TRBJ2-1
d_call: NA
v_call: TRBV5-1
clone_size: NA
cdr3_aa: CASSLQGTGSHEQFF
cdr3_nt: TGCGCCAGCAGCTTACAGGGTACTGGATCCCATGAGCAGTTCTTC

j_call: TRBJ2-1
d_call: TRBD2
v_call: TRBV5-1
clone_size: NA
cdr3_aa: CASSLAGGTYNEQFF
cdr3_nt: TGCGCCAGCAGCTTGGCGGGGGGGACCTACAATGAGCAGTTCTTC

j_call: TRBJ1-5
d_call: TRBD1
v_call: TRBV6-6
clone_size: NA
cdr3_aa: CASSAGGPTGNQPQHF
cdr3_nt: TGTGCCAGTTCTGCAGGGGGGCCCACTGGGAATCAGCCCCAGCATTTT

j_call: TRBJ1-1
d_call: NA
v_call: TRBV6-5
clone_size: NA
cdr3_aa: CASSYSRGGGNTEAFF
cdr3_nt: TGTGCCAGCAGTTACTCTAGGGGCGGCGGGAACACTGAAGCTTTCTTT

j_call: TRBJ1-1
d_call: NA
v_call: TRBV11-3
clone_size: NA
cdr3_aa: CASSLGTKGMNTEAFF
cdr3_nt: TGTGCCAGCAGCTTAGGGACAAAGGGGATGAACACTGAAGCTTTCTTT

j_call: TRBJ2-7
d_call: NA
v_call: TRBV5-1
clone_size: NA
cdr3_aa: CASSLRDGASVGSYEQYF
cdr3_nt: TGCGCCAGCAGCCTGCGGGACGGTGCTTCGGTCGGGTCCTACGAGCAGTACTTC

j_call: TRBJ1-2
d_call: TRBD1
v_call: TRBV19
clone_size: NA
cdr3_aa: CASSIARGTGTYGYTF
cdr3_nt: TGTGCCAGTAGTATAGCCCGTGGGACAGGGACATATGGCTACACCTTC

j_call: TRBJ2-3
d_call: TRBD1
v_call: TRBV5-8
clone_size: NA
cdr3_aa: CASSHRTGASADTQYF
cdr3_nt: TGTGCCAGCAGCCATCGGACAGGGGCGAGCGCAGATACGCAGTATTTT

j_call: TRBJ1-1
d_call: TRBD1
v_call: TRBV4-1
clone_size: many
cdr3_aa: CASSRGQSTEAFF
cdr3_nt: TGCGCCAGCAGCCGGGGACAGTCCACTGAAGCTTTCTTT

j_call: TRBJ2-1
d_call: NA
v_call: TRBV9
clone_size: NA
cdr3_aa: CASSPLAQTYNEQFF
cdr3_nt: TGTGCCAGCAGCCCCCTAGCGCAAACCTACAATGAGCAGTTCTTC

j_call: TRBJ2-5
d_call: TRBD2
v_call: TRBV12-3/TRBV12-4
clone_size: NA
cdr3_aa: CASKTSGRETQYF
cdr3_nt: TGTGCCAGCAAAACTAGCGGAAGGGAGACCCAGTACTTC

j_call: TRBJ1-5
d_call: NA
v_call: TRBV5-1
clone_size: NA
cdr3_aa: CASSLVPGSNQPQHF
cdr3_nt: TGCGCCAGCAGCTTAGTCCCAGGGAGCAATCAGCCCCAGCATTTT

j_call: TRBJ1-5
d_call: NA
v_call: TRBV10-3
clone_size: NA
cdr3_aa: CAISEQGSNQPQHF
cdr3_nt: TGTGCCATCAGCGAACAGGGATCCAATCAGCCCCAGCATTTT

j_call: TRBJ2-3
d_call: NA
v_call: TRBV10-3
clone_size: NA
cdr3_aa: CAITAGSTDTQYF
cdr3_nt: TGTGCCATCACTGCGGGTAGCACAGATACGCAGTATTTT

j_call: TRBJ1-6
d_call: NA
v_call: TRBV7-3
clone_size: NA
cdr3_aa: CASSLDGGNSPLHF
cdr3_nt: TGTGCCAGCAGCCTCGACGGGGGTAATTCACCCCTCCACTTT

j_call: TRBJ2-7
d_call: TRBD1
v_call: TRBV5-5
clone_size: many
cdr3_aa: CASGADRLYEQYF
cdr3_nt: TGTGCCTCTGGGGCGGACAGGCTCTACGAGCAGTACTTC

j_call: TRBJ1-1
d_call: NA
v_call: TRBV14
clone_size: few
cdr3_aa: CASSQGGGWGTEAFF
cdr3_nt: TGTGCCAGCAGCCAAGGGGGGGGATGGGGCACTGAAGCTTTCTTT

j_call: TRBJ1-1
d_call: TRBD1
v_call: TRBV10-3
clone_size: NA
cdr3_aa: CAISIGTARNTEAFF
cdr3_nt: TGTGCCATCAGTATAGGGACAGCAAGGAACACTGAAGCTTTCTTT

j_call: TRBJ2-1
d_call: TRBD2
v_call: TRBV10-3
clone_size: NA
cdr3_aa: CAIRPSGGFNEQFF
cdr3_nt: TGTGCCATCAGGCCTAGCGGGGGGTTTAATGAGCAGTTCTTC

j_call: TRBJ2-1
d_call: TRBD2
v_call: TRBV19
clone_size: once
cdr3_aa: CASGNLAGGQHEQFF
cdr3_nt: TGTGCCAGTGGAAATCTAGCGGGGGGGCAGCATGAGCAGTTCTTC

j_call: TRBJ1-4
d_call: NA
v_call: TRBV6-1
clone_size: NA
cdr3_aa: CASSPREKLFF
cdr3_nt: TGTGCCAGCAGCCCCCGGGAAAAACTGTTTTTT

j_call: TRBJ1-2
d_call: TRBD1
v_call: TRBV3-1/TRBV3-2
clone_size: NA
cdr3_aa: CASSQDPSTGWIYGYTF
cdr3_nt: TGTGCCAGCAGCCAAGACCCATCGACAGGGTGGATCTATGGCTACACCTTC

j_call: TRBJ1-2
d_call: NA
v_call: TRBV19
clone_size: NA
cdr3_aa: CASSPQTGANYGYTF
cdr3_nt: TGTGCCAGTAGTCCCCAGACAGGTGCTAACTATGGCTACACCTTC

j_call: TRBJ2-7
d_call: TRBD1
v_call: TRBV5-1
clone_size: once
cdr3_aa: CASSPGQGDGYEQYF
cdr3_nt: TGCGCCAGCAGCCCAGGACAGGGGGACGGATACGAGCAGTACTTC

j_call: TRBJ2-1
d_call: TRBD2
v_call: TRBV9
clone_size: once
cdr3_aa: CASSLRLAGDQQQFF
cdr3_nt: TGTGCCAGCAGCCTTCGACTAGCGGGAGACCAACAGCAGTTCTTC

j_call: TRBJ2-7
d_call: TRBD2
v_call: TRBV11-2
clone_size: NA
cdr3_aa: CASSLVWRGAARSNEQYF
cdr3_nt: TGTGCCAGCAGCTTAGTCTGGCGGGGGGCGGCTAGGAGTAACGAGCAGTACTTC

j_call: TRBJ1-2
d_call: TRBD1
v_call: TRBV27
clone_size: NA
cdr3_aa: CASSLTGAQYYGYTF
cdr3_nt: TGTGCCAGCAGCCTTACAGGGGCGCAGTACTATGGCTACACCTTC

j_call: TRBJ1-3
d_call: NA
v_call: TRBV18
clone_size: NA
cdr3_aa: CASSPSAGGGSGNTIYF
cdr3_nt: TGTGCCAGCTCACCGTCGGCCGGAGGTGGCTCTGGAAACACCATATATTTT

j_call: TRBJ2-3
d_call: TRBD2
v_call: TRBV6-5
clone_size: NA
cdr3_aa: CASSRGGGSDTQYF
cdr3_nt: TGTGCCAGCAGTCGGGGGGGCGGATCAGATACGCAGTATTTT

j_call: TRBJ2-2
d_call: NA
v_call: TRBV7-3
clone_size: NA
cdr3_aa: CASSFNQRAGGGELFF
cdr3_nt: TGTGCCAGCAGCTTTAATCAGCGGGCAGGCGGCGGGGAGCTGTTTTTT

j_call: TRBJ2-2
d_call: TRBD2
v_call: TRBV5-1
clone_size: NA
cdr3_aa: CASSPLGGASGGPGELFF
cdr3_nt: TGCGCCAGCAGCCCCCTCGGCGGAGCTAGCGGTGGCCCCGGGGAGCTGTTTTTT

j_call: TRBJ1-2
d_call: NA
v_call: TRBV12-3/TRBV12-4
clone_size: NA
cdr3_aa: CASSFSRGGYTF
cdr3_nt: TGTGCCAGCAGTTTTAGCCGAGGAGGCTACACCTTC

j_call: TRBJ1-2
d_call: TRBD1
v_call: TRBV29-1
clone_size: NA
cdr3_aa: CRPRPTGRTF
cdr3_nt: TGCAGGCCTCGCCCGACAGGGAGGACCTTC

j_call: TRBJ1-5
d_call: NA
v_call: TRBV28
clone_size: NA
cdr3_aa: CASSLSGARDQPQHF
cdr3_nt: TGTGCCAGCAGTTTGTCAGGGGCGAGGGATCAGCCCCAGCATTTT

j_call: TRBJ1-2
d_call: NA
v_call: TRBV12-3/TRBV12-4
clone_size: NA
cdr3_aa: CASSPDNRAGYTF
cdr3_nt: TGTGCCAGCAGTCCTGACAACAGGGCCGGCTACACCTTC